The 27 T cell receptor beta chains presented below share a single source sample, sequenced in a study of blood T cell repertoires in COVID-19. The table came from immunoSEQ multiplex PCR; TCRdb's copy has only in-frame clones and leaves some out. Of almost 80,000 clones in the sample, approximately 82% were seen once. Material for sequencing was peripheral blood. Every receptor here comes from a woman aged 70-85 years with acute or convalescent COVID-19.

The genes are TRBV5-4 and TRBJ2-2, with D possibly being TRBD1 (6 bases). V lost 2 bases to trimming and J lost 1 base, with 12 bases between them. Germline V CDR1 and CDR2: SGHNT, YYREEE (reference sequence). This CDR3 has 16 amino acids. The CDR3 here is CASSFGQIQNTGELFF. The CDR3 coding sequence is TGTGCCAGCAGCTTCGGACAGATCCAGAACACCGGGGAGCTGTTTTTT.

With respect to this clone: Germline is not matched at one junction end, which may reflect a read error. CDR3 sequence (DNA): TGTGCCAGCAGGTACTTTGGGACTAGCAGCGACGAGCAGTACTTC. Amino acids: CASRYFGTSSDEQYF. The chain recombines TRBV6-6 with TRBJ2-7, with 9 bases that match TRBD2. The CDR3 is made up of 15 amino acids. Germline V gene sequence: CDR1 MNHNY, CDR2 SVGAGI (reference sequence).

The J gene is TRBJ1-1, the V gene TRBV5-5, with 7 bases lining up with TRBD1. Germline V gives CDR1 SGHKS, CDR2 YYEKEE (reference sequence). V was clipped by 1 base and J by 6 bases; unmatched bases: 12. The CDR3 covers 16 residues. The CDR3 DNA follows: TGTGCCAGCAGCTTGTATTACAACAGGGGCCTTTCTGAAGCTTTCTTT. This encodes CASSLYYNRGLSEAFF.

CDR3 coding DNA: TGTGCCATCCGCGGCGGCCAAGGACAGGGGGCGAGAGCAGATACGCAGTATTTT. Translation: CAIRGGQGQGARADTQYF. The chain joins TRBV10-3 to TRBJ2-3, with 11 bases fitting TRBD1. The CDR3 consists of 18 residues. The V and J ends lost 8 bases and 4 bases, in that order; junction bases with no gene match: 17. The V gene's germline CDR1 is ENHRY and CDR2 SYGVKD.

The chain couples TRBV2 to TRBJ2-1, with 7 positions matching TRBD2. Germline-derived CDR1 and CDR2 are SNHLY and FYNNEI. The junction had 11 bases not matched to a gene; V was cut back by 4 bases and J by 8 bases. The CDR3 totals 15 residues. The CDR3 DNA reads as TGTGCCAGCAGTGTGAGCGGGACCAGGACGGATGAGCAGTTCTTC. Amino acid sequence: CASSVSGTRTDEQFF.

This chain connects TRBV29-1 to TRBJ2-1; 9 bases line up with TRBD2. The junction had 5 bases not matched to a gene; V was cut back by 7 bases and J by 7 bases. This CDR3 is 12 amino acids long. In germline, CDR1 is SQVTM, CDR2 ANQGSEA. Here the CDR3 DNA reads TGCAGCGGCAGCGGGAGGTCGAATGAGCAGTTCTTC. This sequence encodes CSGSGRSNEQFF.

J is TRBJ2-7 and V is TRBV10-3, with D maybe TRBD2 (5 bases). V gave up 11 bases and J gave up 6 bases, with 17 bases separating them. The CDR3 runs to 12 residues. Germline assignment: CDR1 ENHRY and CDR2 SYGVKD. As DNA, the CDR3 is TGTGCCGTAGGGCCCGAGAGCGGCGAGCAGTACTTC. The encoded protein is CAVGPESGEQYF.

The sample holds a few counts of this clone. The chain couples TRBV6-2 or TRBV6-3 to TRBJ1-1; D gene uncertain. The V end was cut by 2 bases, the J end by 4 bases, with 11 bases between. The germline CDR1 and CDR2 sequences are MNHEY and SVGEGT. This CDR3 is built from 14 residues. CDR3 DNA sequence: TGTGCCAGCAGTTACGGCCGAGGTAGCACTGAAGCTTTCTTT. Translating it yields CASSYGRGSTEAFF.

This rearrangement joins TRBV10-2 to TRBJ1-1, with TRBD1 matching over 8 bases. Per the germline V gene, CDR1 is WSHSY and CDR2 is SAAADI. V trimming: 6 bases; J trimming: 3 bases; junction bases outside the gene matches: 6. The CDR3 runs to 14 residues. The CDR3 sequence is CASRGTGPDTEAFF. CDR3 nucleotide sequence: TGCGCCAGCAGGGGGACAGGACCCGACACTGAAGCTTTCTTT.

This clone was seen a single time. The genes are TRBV5-4 and TRBJ2-5, with 16 positions matching TRBD2. Germline values: CDR1 SGHNT, CDR2 YYREEE (reference sequence). The CDR3 loop spans 16 amino acids. V lost 4 bases to trimming and J lost 5 bases; unmatched junction nucleotides: 5. In nucleotides, the CDR3 is TGTGCCAGCAGCGTCGGGACTAGCGGGAGGGCGGAGACCCAGTACTTC. Amino acids: CASSVGTSGRAETQYF. The full variable domain, its missing parts supplied by reference TRBV5-4 and TRBJ2-5, is ETGVTQSPTHLIKTRGQQVTLRCSSQSGHNTVSWYQQALGQGPQFIFQYYREEENGRGNFPPRFSGLQFPNYSSELNVNALELDDSALYLCASSVGTSGRAETQYFGPGTRLLVL.

This chain joins TRBV2 and TRBJ1-4; TRBD1 aligns across 11 bases. The CDR3 spans 15 residues. The V gene's germline CDR1 is SNHLY and CDR2 FYNNEI. Losses at the gene ends were 6 bases for V and 6 bases for J; bases not matched to a gene: 6. The CDR3 loop is CASSRDRGLDEKLFF. The CDR3 DNA reads as TGTGCCAGCAGCCGGGACAGGGGGTTAGATGAAAAACTGTTTTTT.

The chain employs TRBV30 and TRBJ1-5, with D possibly TRBD1 on 6 matching bases. Germline lookup yields CDR1 GTSNPN and CDR2 SVGIG (reference sequence). V lost 1 base and J 5 bases, leaving 9 bases between the germline ends. This CDR3 has 13 amino acids. The CDR3 DNA follows: TGTGCCTGGAGTGGGTCAGGGGATCAGCCCCAGCATTTT. Translation gives CAWSGSGDQPQHF.

The J gene is TRBJ2-1, the V gene TRBV3-1 (or the pseudogene TRBV3-2), with 9 bases fitting TRBD2. This CDR3 spans 15 amino acids. J gave up 0 bases and V 4 bases, and 1 base lay outside the gene matches. Per germline, CDR1 LGHDT and CDR2 YNNKEL (reference sequence). This CDR3 is CASSPTSGSYNEQFF. DNA of the CDR3: TGTGCCAGCAGCCCGACTAGCGGCTCCTACAATGAGCAGTTCTTC.

This chain connects TRBV3-1 (or the pseudogene TRBV3-2) to TRBJ2-2; TRBD1 might be the D (6 bases). The germline gives CDR1 LGHDT, CDR2 YNNKEL (reference sequence). The CDR3 loop spans 16 amino acids. V lost 0 bases and J 4 bases, leaving 12 bases between the germline ends. Here the CDR3 DNA reads TGTGCCAGCAGCCAAGATAGCAGGGGTGGCACCGGGGAGCTGTTTTTT. Protein product: CASSQDSRGGTGELFF.

This clone was recorded once. This sequence joins TRBV7-2 and TRBJ1-3, with D uncertain. V lost 0 bases and J lost 0, with 12 bases in between. Germline CDR1 and CDR2: SGHTA and FQGNSA. There are 17 residues in the CDR3. The CDR3 loop reads CASSLAQRVNSGNTIYF. DNA of the CDR3: TGTGCCAGCAGCTTAGCGCAACGGGTCAACTCTGGAAACACCATATATTTT.

In nucleotides, the CDR3 is TGTGCCATCAGTGCGAAAGGACTAGCCTACGAGCAGTACTTC. Protein product: CAISAKGLAYEQYF. The rearrangement joins TRBV10-3 to TRBJ2-7; TRBD2 matches 7 bases. From germline, CDR1 is ENHRY and CDR2 SYGVKD. This CDR3 is 14 amino acids long. Unmatched junction bases numbered 5, after V lost 4 bases and J lost 2 bases.

The chain has TRBV9 and TRBJ1-1, with 7 bases aligning to TRBD1. CDR1 and CDR2 (germline): SGDLS, YYNGEE. Unmatched junction bases numbered 9, after V lost 7 bases and J lost 0 bases. The CDR3 spans 15 residues. The CDR3, as DNA: TGTGCCAGCTCGACCACGACAGGGTTGAACACTGAAGCTTTCTTT. It encodes CASSTTTGLNTEAFF.

The J gene is TRBJ2-5, the V gene TRBV30; TRBD1 matches at 9 bases. Germline V gene lookup returns CDR1 GTSNPN and CDR2 SVGIG (reference sequence). The trim removed 5 bases at V and 5 bases at J, leaving 9 bases unmatched. CDR3 size: 14 residues. CDR3: CAWASTGGVETQYF. CDR3 sequence (DNA): TGTGCCTGGGCCAGTACAGGGGGCGTGGAGACCCAGTACTTC.

The V gene is TRBV6-1, the J gene TRBJ2-7; possibly TRBD2 for D (5 bases). Trimming took off 1 base at V and 5 bases at J, with 12 bases between the two ends. The germline V gene has CDR1 MNHNS and CDR2 SASEGT. This CDR3 is built from 14 residues. The CDR3 sequence: CASSEGLTGDEQYF. In nucleotides, the CDR3 is TGTGCCAGCAGTGAAGGTCTAACCGGGGACGAGCAGTACTTC.

This chain links TRBV19 with TRBJ2-1; 10 nucleotides match TRBD2. V shed 8 bases and J 8 bases; nucleotides not matched to a gene: 15. This CDR3 comprises 16 residues. CDR1 is LNHDA, CDR2 SQIVND, per germline (reference sequence). In nucleotides, the CDR3 is TGTGCCAGTGAGGGTGGATTGGCTAGCGGGAGCTATGAGCAGTTCTTC. It encodes CASEGGLASGSYEQFF.

This clone occurred a few times. The chain employs TRBV24-1 and TRBJ2-2; 12 bases map to TRBD2. Germline V gene lookup returns CDR1 KGHDR and CDR2 SFDVKD. The ends lost 5 bases at V and 4 bases at J; junction bases unmatched: 4. The CDR3 extends over 16 amino acids. This CDR3 reads CATSGLAGEVTGELFF. The CDR3 nucleotides are TGTGCCACCAGTGGACTAGCGGGAGAGGTCACCGGGGAGCTGTTTTTT.

The rearrangement links TRBV14 to TRBJ2-4, with 10 bases that match TRBD1. Looked up from germline, CDR1 is SGHDN and CDR2 is FVKESK. The V segment lost 4 bases and the J segment 6 bases; nucleotides outside the gene matches: 3. This CDR3 is built from 14 residues. CDR3 coding DNA: TGTGCCAGCAGCCCCGGGGACAGGGGAAACATTCAGTACTTC. Its translation is CASSPGDRGNIQYF.

The J gene is TRBJ2-3, the V gene TRBV18, with TRBD1 matching over 9 bases. Germline V CDR1 and CDR2: KGHSH, LQKENI. Germline trimming cut 4 bases from V and 2 bases from J; bases unmatched to any gene: 19. The CDR3 spans 20 residues. The CDR3 DNA follows: TGTGCCAGCTCACGCACGGGAGCCACAGGGGGCAGGTACCACACAGATACGCAGTATTTT. It encodes CASSRTGATGGRYHTDTQYF. Combining the CDR3 with reference TRBV18 and TRBJ2-3 gives the whole variable domain NAGVMQNPRHLVRRRGQEARLRCSPMKGHSHVYWYRQLPEEGLKFMVYLQKENIIDESGMPKERFSAEFPKEGPSILRIQQVVRGDSAAYFCASSRTGATGGRYHTDTQYFGPGTRLTVL.

The V call is TRBV12-3 or TRBV12-4, the J call TRBJ1-2, with 7 bases that match TRBD1. This CDR3 region has 11 residues. The junction had 1 base not matched to a gene; V was cut back by 5 bases and J by 7 bases. DNA of the CDR3: TGTGCCAGCAGTCGGGACAGTGGCTACACCTTC. Its translation: CASSRDSGYTF.

This clone was observed once. This chain connects TRBV7-8 to TRBJ2-1, with 11 bases identical to TRBD2. Trimming at V came to 5 bases and at J to 0 bases, leaving 0 bases not matched to a gene. CDR3 length equals 15 residues. Germline assignment: CDR1 SGHVS and CDR2 FQNEAQ. The CDR3 nucleotides are TGTGCCAGCAGCGGGACTAGCGGCTCCTACAATGAGCAGTTCTTC. This encodes CASSGTSGSYNEQFF. The full variable domain, completed using reference TRBV7-8 and TRBJ2-1, is GAGVSQSPRYKVAKRGQDVALRCDPISGHVSLFWYQQALGQGPEFLTYFQNEAQLDKSGLPSDRFFAERPEGSVSTLKIQRTQQEDSAVYLCASSGTSGSYNEQFFGPGTRLTVL.

The chain joins TRBV5-6 to TRBJ2-2; a weak D match, TRBD2 (5 bases). Germline V gives CDR1 SGHDT, CDR2 YYEEEE. V was clipped by 4 bases and J by 1 base, with 14 bases between them. The CDR3 runs to 16 residues. The CDR3 loop reads CASSPPGRRNTGELFF. As DNA, the CDR3 is TGTGCCAGCAGCCCGCCGGGGAGACGGAACACCGGGGAGCTGTTTTTT.

Ten or more counts support this clone. This chain links TRBV5-1 with TRBJ1-1; D remains ambiguous. The CDR3 has 14 amino acids. Germline loops: CDR1 SGHRS, CDR2 YFSETQ. Trimming pared 4 bases from V and 1 base from J, leaving 11 bases between. The CDR3, as DNA: TGCGCCAGCAGCCCGACCCCAGGGAACACTGAAGCTTTCTTT. Its protein is CASSPTPGNTEAFF.